This TCR beta chain is drawn from a study of radiotherapy plus CTLA-4 blockade in lung cancer. Study-wide background: Objective response rate was roughly 19%; disease control rate, around 31%. Study-wide results and caveats: Peripheral blood showed expansion of tumor-derived TCR clones after radiotherapy and ipilimumab. Early shifts in blood T cell clones, with interferon-beta, reportedly predicted response best.

Using immunoSEQ multiplex PCR, the repertoire was profiled, and TCRdb retains in-frame clones only, with some absent. The sample comprises roughly 80,000 clones, roughly 74% of which are singletons, and roughly a tenth rests with the top ten. It was focal radiation plus CTLA-4 blockade with ipilimumab that patients with chemo-refractory metastatic non-small-cell lung cancer received. CDR1 and CDR2 (germline): MNHEY, SVGAGI. CDR3 length equals 14 residues. V was clipped by 4 bases and J by 0 bases, with 7 bases between them. With respect to this clone: Its antigen is still unknown.

This TCR was recovered from a human donor with non-small cell lung cancer whose response to radiotherapy plus ipilimumab could not be evaluated. The chain couples TRBV6-5 to TRBJ1-3; possibly TRBD1 for D (6 bases). The sample consisted of peripheral blood, taken from a patient treated with radiotherapy plus ipilimumab. The chain's CDR3 is CASSSGASGNTIYF. CDR3 nucleotides: TGTGCCAGCAGTTCAGGGGCCTCTGGAAACACCATATATTTT.